Shown below are 4 T cell receptor beta chains from a single sample sequenced in a study of T cell changes during pregnancy in multiple sclerosis. Only in-frame clones appear in the TCRdb table, and some are missing; sequencing was by immunoSEQ multiplex PCR. The sample lists 60,000 to 85,000 clones, roughly 92% occurring once. The material sequenced was peripheral blood, taken after pregnancy. Every receptor here comes from a female donor in good health, enrolled as a control in a pregnancy study.

The chain employs TRBV10-3 and TRBJ1-5; tentative D call: TRBD1 (5 bases). The V gene lost 2 bases and the J gene lost 2 bases, with 10 bases spanning the gap. The CDR3 runs 15 residues. CDR1 is ENHRY and CDR2 is SYGVKD in the germline V gene. This CDR3 reads CAISEGGKGNQPQHF. CDR3 sequence (DNA): TGTGCCATCAGTGAGGGGGGGAAGGGCAATCAGCCCCAGCATTTT.

The rearrangement uses TRBV28 and TRBJ2-3; perhaps TRBD1 as D (6 bases). Trimming removed 7 bases at V and 0 bases at J, with 11 bases between. Germline V gene data show CDR1 as MDHEN and CDR2 as SYDVKM. The CDR3 is 14 residues long. This CDR3 reads CASKGVTSTDTQYF. The CDR3 nucleotides are TGTGCCAGCAAGGGGGTAACCAGCACAGATACGCAGTATTTT. The complete variable domain, with remaining parts taken from reference TRBV28 and TRBJ2-3, reads DVKVTQSSRYLVKRTGEKVFLECVQDMDHENMFWYRQDPGLGLRLIYFSYDVKMKEKGDIPEGYSVSREKKERFSLILESASTNQTSMYLCASKGVTSTDTQYFGPGTRLTVL.

This chain links TRBV4-3 with TRBJ1-2; 8 bases align to TRBD1. CDR1 LGHNA and CDR2 YSLEER come from the germline V gene. This CDR3 contains 14 residues. Unmatched junction bases numbered 0, after V lost 0 bases and J lost 3 bases. CDR3 protein: CASSQETGDYGYTF. DNA for the CDR3: TGCGCCAGCAGCCAAGAGACAGGGGACTATGGCTACACCTTC.

V gene TRBV28 combines with J gene TRBJ1-1; 7 bases align to TRBD1. Trimming took 7 bases from V and 1 from J; bases not matched to a gene: 9. CDR1 is MDHEN, CDR2 SYDVKM, per germline. The CDR3 has 15 residues. The CDR3 protein is CASTGSGTENTEAFF. The DNA for the CDR3 is TGTGCCAGCACAGGCTCCGGGACAGAGAACACTGAAGCTTTCTTT.